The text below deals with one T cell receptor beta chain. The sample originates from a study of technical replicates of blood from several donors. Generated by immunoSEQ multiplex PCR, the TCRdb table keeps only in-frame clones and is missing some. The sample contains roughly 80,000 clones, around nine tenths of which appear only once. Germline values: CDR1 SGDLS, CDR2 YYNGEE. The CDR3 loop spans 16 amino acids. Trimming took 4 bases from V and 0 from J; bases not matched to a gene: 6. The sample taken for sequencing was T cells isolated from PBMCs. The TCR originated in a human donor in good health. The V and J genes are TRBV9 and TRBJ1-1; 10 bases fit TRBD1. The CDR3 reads CASSLGTGAMNTEAFF. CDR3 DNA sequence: TGTGCCAGCAGCCTAGGGACAGGGGCCATGAACACTGAAGCTTTCTTT.